This TCR beta chain was recorded in a study of OX40 agonist ivuxolimab in advanced cancers. Sequenced by immunoSEQ multiplex PCR; TCRdb stores in-frame clones only, minus some. The sample carries some 58,000 clones, roughly 80% recorded once. The study's findings and limits: Antigen specificity was not determined for the expanded peripheral T cells. With doses of 0.1 to 3.0 mg/kg, CD4+ and CD8+ blood T cells had undergone clonal expansion by week 6.

Looked up from germline, CDR1 is LGHNA and CDR2 is YSLEER. This CDR3 region has 18 residues. V was cut by 1 base and J by 0 bases, with 16 bases left in between. Systemic immunosuppression or autoimmune disease history was grounds to exclude patients. Comment on this clone: As yet, its antigen is unknown.

The chain carries TRBV4-3 and TRBJ2-1; the D gene is possibly TRBD2 (6 bases). Sequencing was performed on CD4+ or CD8+ T cells sorted from blood, taken in a trial of the OX40 agonist ivuxolimab. This receptor was obtained from an adult with an advanced solid tumor such as melanoma, head and neck, liver or kidney cancer. The CDR3 nucleotides read TGCGCCAGCAGCCAAGTGCCCCGTCCAGCGGGCTCCTACAATGAGCAGTTCTTC. Translating it yields CASSQVPRPAGSYNEQFF.